Listed here are 3 T cell receptor beta chains from one sample, sequenced in a study of T cell responses to AZD1222 COVID-19 vaccine. Assay: immunoSEQ multiplex PCR; the TCRdb copy retains only in-frame clones and omits some. The sample carries approximately 150,000 clones, around 90% recorded once. The sample consisted of peripheral blood, taken 28 days after the second AZD1222 dose. These receptors all stem from an adult who received the AZD1222 COVID-19 vaccine.

CDR3 residues: CASSWGLAGVDEQYF. DNA for the CDR3: TGCGCCAGCAGCTGGGGGCTAGCGGGAGTAGACGAGCAGTACTTC. The V gene is TRBV5-1, the J gene TRBJ2-7; 10 bases are a match to TRBD2. V trimming: 3 bases; J trimming: 5 bases; junction bases outside the gene matches: 8. This CDR3 contains 15 residues. CDR1 and CDR2 (germline): SGHRS, YFSETQ.

This clone has just one count. The chain links TRBV19 to TRBJ2-7, with no clear D. Trimming pared 5 bases from V and 0 bases from J, leaving 11 bases between. Germline values: CDR1 LNHDA, CDR2 SQIVND (reference sequence). This CDR3 is 14 amino acids long. CDR3 loop: CASSSAATSYEQYF. The CDR3 region has the DNA TGTGCCAGTAGTTCTGCAGCCACCTCCTACGAGCAGTACTTC. The whole variable domain, remainder taken from reference TRBV19 and TRBJ2-7, is DGGITQSPKYLFRKEGQNVTLSCEQNLNHDAMYWYRQDPGQGLRLIYYSQIVNDFQKGDIAEGYSVSREKKESFPLTVTSAQKNPTAFYLCASSSAATSYEQYFGPGTRLTVT.

The chain employs TRBV3-1 (or the pseudogene TRBV3-2) and TRBJ2-3; 9 nucleotides agree with TRBD2. Looked up from germline, CDR1 is LGHDT and CDR2 is YNNKEL (reference sequence). J was trimmed by 5 bases and V by 0 bases; bases with no gene match: 12. The CDR3 spans 18 residues. The chain's CDR3 is CASSQDIATAGGLDTQYF. CDR3 coding DNA: TGTGCCAGCAGCCAAGATATCGCGACAGCGGGAGGTTTAGATACGCAGTATTTT.